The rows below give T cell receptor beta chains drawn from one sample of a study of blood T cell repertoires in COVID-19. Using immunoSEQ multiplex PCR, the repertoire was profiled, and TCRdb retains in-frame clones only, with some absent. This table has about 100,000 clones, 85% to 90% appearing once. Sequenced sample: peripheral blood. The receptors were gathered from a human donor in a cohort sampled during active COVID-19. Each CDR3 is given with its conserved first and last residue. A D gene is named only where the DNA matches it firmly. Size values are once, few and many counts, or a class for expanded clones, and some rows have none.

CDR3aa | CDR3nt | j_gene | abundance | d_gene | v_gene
CASSDAGDNQPQHF | TGTGCCAGCAGTGATGCAGGGGACAATCAGCCCCAGCATTTT | TRBJ1-5 | - | - | TRBV25-1
CAWSGRLAQEQFF | TGTGCCTGGAGTGGTAGACTAGCGCAGGAGCAGTTCTTC | TRBJ2-1 | - | TRBD2 | TRBV30
CASSPEGGTQPQHF | TGCGCCAGCAGCCCGGAGGGAGGGACCCAGCCCCAGCATTTT | TRBJ1-5 | - | - | TRBV5-1
CASSLRPWTSGLTDTQYF | TGTGCCAGCAGCTTACGTCCATGGACTAGCGGCCTGACAGATACGCAGTATTTT | TRBJ2-3 | - | TRBD2 | TRBV7-6
CASSSKRRQGVIYEQYF | TGTGCCAGCAGCTCCAAGCGCCGACAGGGAGTAATATACGAGCAGTACTTC | TRBJ2-7 | - | TRBD1 | TRBV7-8
CASTDRTGNTGELFF | TGTGCCAGCACCGATCGGACAGGGAACACCGGGGAGCTGTTTTTT | TRBJ2-2 | - | TRBD1 | TRBV27
CASSQDLSSYNEQFF | TGTGCCAGCAGTCAGGATTTGTCCTCCTACAATGAGCAGTTCTTC | TRBJ2-1 | - | - | TRBV27
CASTERTGVNEQFF | TGTGCCAGTACGGAACGAACAGGGGTCAATGAGCAGTTCTTC | TRBJ2-1 | - | TRBD1 | TRBV19
CASSGGSQETQYF | TGTGCCAGCAGCGGCGGGAGCCAAGAGACCCAGTACTTC | TRBJ2-5 | - | TRBD2 | TRBV2
CASSSSGRGEQFF | TGTGCCAGCAGCTCTAGCGGGAGGGGGGAGCAGTTCTTC | TRBJ2-1 | - | TRBD2 | TRBV7-9
CAGRQGTFYEQYF | TGTGCCGGCCGACAGGGGACTTTCTACGAGCAGTACTTC | TRBJ2-7 | - | TRBD1 | TRBV6-5
CASSLTGISYEQYF | TGTGCCAGCAGCCTTACGGGAATCTCCTACGAGCAGTACTTC | TRBJ2-7 | - | - | TRBV28
CASSLVANTGELFF | TGTGCCAGCAGCCTAGTTGCGAACACCGGGGAGCTGTTTTTT | TRBJ2-2 | few | - | TRBV4-2
CASSASCSWSLFF | TGTGCCAGCAGCGCATCCTGCTCGTGGAGTCTGTTTTTT | TRBJ1-4 | - | - | TRBV9
CASSSLAGGPYEQFF | TGTGCCAGCAGTTCACTAGCGGGAGGGCCCTATGAGCAGTTCTTC | TRBJ2-1 | - | TRBD2 | TRBV6-2/TRBV6-3